This is a list of T cell receptor beta chains from one sample in a study of blood T cell repertoires in COVID-19. Assay used: immunoSEQ multiplex PCR; TCRdb lists only in-frame clones, some missing. The sample yields 98,000 or so clones, roughly 83% seen once. Sequenced sample: peripheral blood. These receptor sequences come from a woman at least 80 years old with active or convalescent COVID-19. The CDR3 runs from the conserved cysteine through the conserved F or W. The order of the fields is J gene, D gene, clone size, V gene, CDR3 protein, CDR3 DNA. A D gene is named only where the DNA matches it firmly. Not all rows give a size; the values are once, few, many and, for expanded clones, a class.

TRBJ1-1 | . | . | TRBV30 | CAWSYMNTEAFF | TGTGCCTGGAGTTACATGAACACTGAAGCTTTCTTT
TRBJ1-2 | TRBD1 | . | TRBV6-5 | CASSFSDRAQGYTF | TGTGCCAGCAGTTTCTCGGACAGGGCGCAGGGCTACACCTTC
TRBJ1-4 | . | few | TRBV30 | CAWSVRGARKLFF | TGTGCCTGGAGTGTTCGCGGGGCGCGAAAACTGTTTTTT
TRBJ1-6 | TRBD1 | . | TRBV5-6 | CASSGWQGGNSPLHF | TGTGCCAGCAGCGGGTGGCAGGGGGGAAATTCACCCCTCCACTTT
TRBJ1-2 | TRBD1 | . | TRBV6-4 | CASSVTGTGYGYTF | TGTGCCAGCAGTGTCACCGGGACAGGGTATGGCTACACCTTC
TRBJ1-1 | . | few | TRBV7-3 | CASRLTGNTEAFF | TGTGCCAGCCGATTGACAGGGAACACTGAAGCTTTCTTT
TRBJ2-1 | TRBD1 | . | TRBV15 | CATSSRQGHYNEQFF | TGTGCCACCAGCAGTAGACAGGGCCACTACAATGAGCAGTTCTTC
TRBJ1-6 | . | once | TRBV7-9 | CASSSTLGSGSPLHF | TGTGCCAGCAGCTCCACGCTGGGCAGTGGTTCACCCCTCCACTTT
TRBJ2-2 | TRBD1 | . | TRBV5-1 | CASSEGDRGFTGELFF | TGCGCCAGCAGCGAAGGGGACAGGGGCTTCACCGGGGAGCTGTTTTTT
TRBJ1-6 | . | . | TRBV9 | CASSFGGGSNSPLHF | TGTGCCAGCAGCTTCGGCGGGGGAAGCAATTCACCCCTCCACTTT
TRBJ2-3 | TRBD2 | few | TRBV19 | CASSTLSGSPTDTQYF | TGTGCCAGTAGTACCCTTAGCGGGAGCCCCACAGATACGCAGTATTTT
TRBJ1-1 | TRBD1 | . | TRBV3-1/TRBV3-2 | CASSQEGQLNTEAFF | TGTGCCAGCAGCCAAGAGGGACAGCTGAACACTGAAGCTTTCTTT
TRBJ1-2 | . | . | TRBV29-1 | CSADRRSYGYTF | TGCAGCGCCGACAGGCGCTCCTATGGCTACACCTTC
TRBJ2-2 | TRBD1 | . | TRBV5-1 | CASSFGTGNTGELFF | TGCGCCAGCAGCTTCGGGACAGGGAACACCGGGGAGCTGTTTTTT
TRBJ1-6 | TRBD1 | . | TRBV27 | CASSLRDRAHNSPLHF | TGTGCCAGCAGCCTAAGGGACAGGGCCCATAATTCACCCCTCCACTTT
TRBJ1-2 | TRBD1 | . | TRBV28 | CASRPTGGYYGYTF | TGTGCCAGCAGGCCGACAGGGGGCTACTATGGCTACACCTTC
TRBJ2-2 | TRBD2 | once | TRBV7-8 | CASSSIAGLTGELFF | TGTGCCAGCAGCTCAATAGCGGGACTCACCGGGGAGCTGTTTTTT
TRBJ1-2 | . | few | TRBV12-3/TRBV12-4 | CASSLRGGYGYTF | TGTGCCAGCAGTTTACGGGGTGGCTATGGCTACACCTTC
TRBJ1-2 | TRBD1 | . | TRBV5-5 | CASSLVPMTGFMDYGYTF | TGTGCCAGCAGCTTGGTCCCAATGACAGGGTTCATGGACTATGGCTACACCTTC
TRBJ2-7 | TRBD1 | . | TRBV4-1 | CASSQAGTGGIEQYF | TGCGCCAGCAGCCAAGCCGGGACAGGGGGCATCGAGCAGTACTTC
TRBJ1-5 | . | . | TRBV24-1 | CATSDVTGRPQHF | TGTGCCACCAGTGATGTTACAGGGAGGCCCCAGCATTTT
TRBJ2-7 | TRBD2 | . | TRBV5-4 | CASSAGPLAGEDEQYF | TGTGCCAGCAGCGCGGGTCCCCTAGCGGGGGAGGACGAGCAGTACTTC
TRBJ1-5 | . | . | TRBV6-1 | CASSEHSNQPQHF | TGTGCCAGCAGTGAACATAGCAATCAGCCCCAGCATTTT
TRBJ1-1 | . | . | TRBV19 | CASRDSPHLTFTATEAFF | TGTGCCAGTAGGGACAGTCCTCATTTGACTTTTACCGCCACTGAAGCTTTCTTT